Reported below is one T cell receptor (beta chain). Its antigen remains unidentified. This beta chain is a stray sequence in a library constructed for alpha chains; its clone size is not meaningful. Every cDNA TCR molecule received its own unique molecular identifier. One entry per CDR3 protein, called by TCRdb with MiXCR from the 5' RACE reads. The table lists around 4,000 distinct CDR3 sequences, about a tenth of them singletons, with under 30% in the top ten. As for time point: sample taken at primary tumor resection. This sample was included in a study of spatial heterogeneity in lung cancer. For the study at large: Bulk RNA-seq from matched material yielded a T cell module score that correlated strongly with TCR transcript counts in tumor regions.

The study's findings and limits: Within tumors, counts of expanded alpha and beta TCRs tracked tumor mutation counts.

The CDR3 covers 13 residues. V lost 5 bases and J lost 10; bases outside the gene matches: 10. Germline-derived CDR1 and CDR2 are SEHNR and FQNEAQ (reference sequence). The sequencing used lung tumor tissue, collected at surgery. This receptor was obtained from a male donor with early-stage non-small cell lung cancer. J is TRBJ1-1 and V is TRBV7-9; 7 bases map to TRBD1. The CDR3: CASSPGGGRGAFF. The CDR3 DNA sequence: TGTGCCAGCAGCCCAGGAGGGGGCAGGGGAGCTTTCTTT.